This TCR beta chain was obtained from a study of T cell responses to AZD1222 COVID-19 vaccine listed by TCRdb under 2021. Describing the broader study: TCR sequencing was performed for 230 to 250 trial participants, of whom about 210 were given two doses of AZD1222 and around 25 were given two doses of MenACWY control vaccine. Trial participants were enrolled by age into 18-55, 56-69 and 70-plus year subgroups, with around 150, 28 and 57 TCR-sequenced participants respectively.

Beyond this particular receptor, the publication reports: Vaccine-associated CD4 TCRs spanned the whole spike protein, with dominant responses in regions 160-218 and 743-854. Conclusions about previously exposed vaccinees are limited, since just six AZD1222 recipients were seropositive for SARS-CoV-2 at baseline. In the small 56-69-year group, the increase in depth fell short of significance, most likely because of low power. Nearly half of unique spike-specific TCRs reportedly recognized epitopes outside regions mutated in the B.1.351 and B.1.1.7 variants. Participants were mostly white British, with more females than males. The authors suggested clonal diversity may have been underestimated. Because no day 14 peak-response samples were available, the repertoires could be characterized only after the peak T cell response. After two AZD1222 doses, spike-specific TCR breadth and depth were significantly higher than at day 0 and than in MenACWY recipients.

The CDR3 regions of human TCRbeta chains were analyzed by immunosequencing. The published analysis was carried out like this. TCRs in the repertoires were matched against a reference library of SARS-CoV-2-specific TCRs that had been generated with the MIRA antigen-specificity platform. Breadth was defined as the fraction of unique TCRs that were SARS-CoV-2-associated. Depth was defined as the fraction of total T cells that were SARS-CoV-2-associated. Using the MIRA data, each spike-specific TCR was mapped to the spike region that the TCR reacts to and placed in a CD4 or CD8 class. Log10-transformed breadth and depth values were compared by one-way ANOVA with Sidak's multiple comparisons tests. The clones in this table, taken by TCRdb from immuneACCESS, are in-frame only. Not every clone is retained; where verified, under half of the shortfall comes from an unresolved V gene, and the cause of the rest is unknown. V and J calls and clone size are copied from that table; D and trimming were computed from the DNA. This sample lists around 120,000 clones; 86% were detected once. Jointly, the top ten make up around 17% of the sample.

A note on this clone: Its antigen target is currently unknown. Per-base quality was not reported, and no clone a single base away is much larger than it.

The sample's time point label is to be understood as: about 28 days (+/-7) after the second vaccine dose. AZD1222 recipients given second doses at about 4 weeks or at about 12 weeks were pooled, since spike-specific TCR depth and breadth were not found to differ between the two schedules. The vaccinee samples were drawn from two UK trials, COV001 and COV002, one of which was a single-blind randomized controlled phase 2/3 trial testing AZD1222 (ChAdOx1 nCoV-19) in healthy adults. Trial participant PBMC samples were collected at day 0 and day 28 after the second dose for TCRbeta chain sequencing. The CDR3 sequence holds 17 residues, the cysteine and phenylalanine included. Kept here is only the CDR3 DNA, which spans 51 bases and is read in frame from base 1. Unmatched junction bases come to 9, with V trimmed by 0 bases and J by 3 bases. From a lookup of the germline V gene (reference sequence), CDR1 and CDR2 are SGHKS and YYEKEE.

This clonotype was sampled from an adult who received the AZD1222 COVID-19 vaccine. The rearrangement joined TRBV5-5 to TRBJ1-3; TRBD1 lines up with 7 middle nucleotides. This specimen consisted of peripheral blood, obtained 28 days after the second AZD1222 dose. The base sequence is TGTGCCAGCAGCTTGGCCCGCCGATCAGGGGGTGGAAACACCATATATTTT. Translated, it reads CASSLARRSGGGNTIYF.